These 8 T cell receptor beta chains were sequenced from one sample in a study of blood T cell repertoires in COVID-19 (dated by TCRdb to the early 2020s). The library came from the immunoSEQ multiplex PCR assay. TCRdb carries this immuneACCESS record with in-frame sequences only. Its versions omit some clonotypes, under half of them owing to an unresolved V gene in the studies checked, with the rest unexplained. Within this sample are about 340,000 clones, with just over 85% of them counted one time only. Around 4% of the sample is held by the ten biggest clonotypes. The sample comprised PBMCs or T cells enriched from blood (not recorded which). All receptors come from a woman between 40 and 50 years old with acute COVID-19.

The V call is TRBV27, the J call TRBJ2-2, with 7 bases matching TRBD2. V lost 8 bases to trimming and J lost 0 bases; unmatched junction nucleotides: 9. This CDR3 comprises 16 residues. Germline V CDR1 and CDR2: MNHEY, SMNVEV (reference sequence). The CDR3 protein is CASGINSGSNTGELFF. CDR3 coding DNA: TGTGCCAGCGGCATAAATAGCGGGTCGAACACCGGGGAGCTGTTTTTT.

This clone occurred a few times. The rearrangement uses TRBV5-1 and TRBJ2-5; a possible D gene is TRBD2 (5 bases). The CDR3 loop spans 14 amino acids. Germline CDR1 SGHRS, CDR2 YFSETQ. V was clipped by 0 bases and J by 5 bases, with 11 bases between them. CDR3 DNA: TGCGCCAGCAGCTTGGGAGGGTTTGACGAGACCCAGTACTTC. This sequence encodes CASSLGGFDETQYF.

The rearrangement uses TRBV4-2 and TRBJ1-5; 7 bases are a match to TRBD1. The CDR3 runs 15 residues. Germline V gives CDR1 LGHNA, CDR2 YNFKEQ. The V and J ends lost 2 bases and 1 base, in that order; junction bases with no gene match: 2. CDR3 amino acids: CASSQHRGSNQPQHF. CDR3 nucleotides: TGTGCCAGCAGCCAACACAGGGGCAGCAATCAGCCCCAGCATTTT.

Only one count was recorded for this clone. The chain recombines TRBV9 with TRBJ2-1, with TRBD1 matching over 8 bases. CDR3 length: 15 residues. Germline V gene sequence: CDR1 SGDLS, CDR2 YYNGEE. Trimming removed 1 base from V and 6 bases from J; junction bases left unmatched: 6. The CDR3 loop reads CASSVQGAPTNEQFF. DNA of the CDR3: TGTGCCAGCAGCGTACAGGGGGCGCCTACCAATGAGCAGTTCTTC.

CDR3: CATSDKPGQGAAGELFF. Written as DNA, the CDR3 is TGTGCCACCAGTGATAAACCGGGACAGGGGGCCGCCGGGGAGCTGTTTTTT. The V gene is TRBV24-1, the J gene TRBJ2-2; 12 bases are a match to TRBD1. The CDR3 has 17 residues. Germline lookup yields CDR1 KGHDR and CDR2 SFDVKD. The J segment lost 6 bases and the V segment lost 3 bases, leaving 7 bases of the junction unmatched.

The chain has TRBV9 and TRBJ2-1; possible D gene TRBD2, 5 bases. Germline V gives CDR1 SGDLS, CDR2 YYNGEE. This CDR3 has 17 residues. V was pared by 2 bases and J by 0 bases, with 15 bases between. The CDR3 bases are TGTGCCAGCAGCGTCGATGGGTTGGCGGGCTCCTACAATGAGCAGTTCTTC. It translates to CASSVDGLAGSYNEQFF. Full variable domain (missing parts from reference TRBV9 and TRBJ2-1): DSGVTQTPKHLITATGQRVTLRCSPRSGDLSVYWYQQSLDQGLQFLIQYYNGEERAKGNILERFSAQQFPDLHSELNLSSLELGDSALYFCASSVDGLAGSYNEQFFGPGTRLTVL.

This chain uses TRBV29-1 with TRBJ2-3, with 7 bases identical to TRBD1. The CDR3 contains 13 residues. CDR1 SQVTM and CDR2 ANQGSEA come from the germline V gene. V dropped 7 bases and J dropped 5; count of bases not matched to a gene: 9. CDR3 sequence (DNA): TGCAGCGGAGGGCAGGGGGATAAAGATACGCAGTATTTT. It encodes CSGGQGDKDTQYF.

CDR3: CASSYGREKEKLFF. As DNA, the CDR3 is TGTGCCAGCAGTTACGGCAGGGAAAAAGAAAAACTGTTTTTT. V is TRBV6-6 and J is TRBJ1-4; D might be TRBD1 (5 bases). Germline CDR1 is MNHNY and CDR2 is SVGAGI (reference sequence). This CDR3 has 14 amino acids. The V gene lost 2 bases and the J gene lost 8 bases, with 12 bases spanning the gap.